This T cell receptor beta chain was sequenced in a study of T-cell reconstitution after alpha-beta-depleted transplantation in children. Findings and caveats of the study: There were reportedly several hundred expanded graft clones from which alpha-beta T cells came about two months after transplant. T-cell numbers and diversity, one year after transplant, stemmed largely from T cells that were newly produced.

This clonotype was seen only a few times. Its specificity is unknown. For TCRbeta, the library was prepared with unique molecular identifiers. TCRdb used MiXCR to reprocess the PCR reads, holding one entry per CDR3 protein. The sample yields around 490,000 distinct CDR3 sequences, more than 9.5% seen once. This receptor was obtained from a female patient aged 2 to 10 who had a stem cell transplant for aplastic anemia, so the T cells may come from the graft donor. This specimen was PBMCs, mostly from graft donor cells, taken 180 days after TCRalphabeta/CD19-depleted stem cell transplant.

The CDR3 DNA reads as TGTGCCAGCAGCTCCACGACCTCGTGGGAGTTTTACAATGAGCAGTTCTTC. Amino acid sequence: CASSSTTSWEFYNEQFF. The V and J genes are TRBV11-3 and TRBJ2-1; a possible D gene is TRBD2 (5 bases). The V end was cut by 4 bases, the J end by 4 bases, with 20 bases between. Germline V lookup: CDR1 SGHNT, CDR2 YENEEA. There are 17 residues in the CDR3. Complete variable domain (other parts from reference TRBV11-3 and TRBJ2-1): EAGVVQSPRYKIIEKKQPVAFWCNPISGHNTLYWYLQNLGQGPELLIRYENEEAVDDSQLPKDRFSAERLKGVDSTLKIQPAELGDSAVYLCASSSTTSWEFYNEQFFGPGTRLTVL.